These T cell receptor beta chains were read from a single sample in a study of cytomegalovirus exposure and HLA in healthy donors. Data came from immunoSEQ multiplex PCR; TCRdb stores just in-frame clones and leaves some out. There are about 160,000 clones in the sample; around four fifths occur only once, and roughly 1.3% lies in the top ten. The material sequenced was PBMCs. These receptor sequences come from a woman in her fifties or sixties in good health and CMV-seronegative. The CDR3 runs from the conserved cysteine through the conserved F or W. A D gene is named only where the DNA matches it firmly. The size field is filled for only some rows; it gives once, few, many or a size class.

TRBV28	TRBD1	once	TRBJ1-3	CASRTGGYGNTIYF	TGTGCCAGCAGAACAGGGGGCTATGGAAACACCATATATTTT
TRBV28	TRBD1	-	TRBJ1-5	CASSKATGGAGQPQHF	TGTGCCAGCAGTAAAGCGACAGGGGGCGCGGGTCAGCCCCAGCATTTT
TRBV28	-	-	TRBJ1-3	CASSLPTGSGNTIYF	TGTGCCAGCAGTTTACCGACAGGCTCTGGAAACACCATATATTTT
TRBV14	TRBD2	-	TRBJ2-7	CASSHLLAGKKEQYF	TGTGCCAGCAGCCATCTACTAGCGGGGAAAAAAGAGCAGTACTTC
TRBV5-5	-	-	TRBJ1-5	CASSLGGLSTNQPQHF	TGTGCCAGCTCCCTGGGGGGATTGAGCACCAATCAGCCCCAGCATTTT
TRBV15	TRBD1	-	TRBJ2-3	CATSRGGTGGEDTQYF	TGTGCCACCAGCAGAGGTGGGACAGGGGGAGAAGATACGCAGTATTTT
TRBV6-6	TRBD2	-	TRBJ2-7	CASSPSKAGGIYEQYF	TGTGCCAGCAGCCCCTCCAAAGCGGGAGGTATCTACGAGCAGTACTTC
TRBV2	-	-	TRBJ1-4	CASNRELTTNEKLFF	TGTGCCAGCAACAGGGAACTTACAACTAATGAAAAACTGTTTTTT
TRBV28	-	-	TRBJ2-7	CASSLENLYYEQYF	TGTGCCAGCAGTTTAGAAAACTTATACTACGAGCAGTACTTC
TRBV4-2	TRBD2	-	TRBJ2-7	CASSSRLAGGPEQYF	TGTGCCAGCAGCTCCCGACTAGCGGGAGGCCCCGAGCAGTACTTC